The 8 T cell receptor beta chains reported below all come from one sample, sequenced in a study of blood T cell repertoires in COVID-19. The table came from immunoSEQ multiplex PCR; TCRdb's copy has only in-frame clones and leaves some out. This table holds around 160,000 clones, 82% found once. Sequencing was performed on peripheral blood. Receptors originate from a human donor with acute or convalescent COVID-19. The donor label of this sample is uncertain.

The chain combines TRBV6-2 or TRBV6-3 with TRBJ1-5; tentatively, D is TRBD1 (5 bases). The ends were cut back, 4 bases at V and 2 bases at J, with 9 bases in the middle. The CDR3 length is 14 residues. Germline V lookup: CDR1 MNHEY, CDR2 SVGEGT. The DNA for the CDR3 is TGTGCCAGCAGTTCGACAGACGGCAATCAGCCCCAGCATTTT. Residues: CASSSTDGNQPQHF.

The rearrangement joins TRBV4-1 to TRBJ1-6; no definite D call. Trimming cost V 1 base and J 12 bases, with 13 bases left between them. Germline CDR1 reads MGHRA; CDR2 reads YSYEKL. The CDR3 is 14 residues long. Here the CDR3 DNA reads TGCGCCAGCAGCCAAGCCCTGGAGGGCCTACCCCTCCACTTT. Its protein is CASSQALEGLPLHF.

V gene TRBV6-4 combines with J gene TRBJ1-6; maybe TRBD1 (5 bases). Trimming shortened V by 5 bases and J by 5 bases, and 13 bases separated the two germline ends. Per germline, CDR1 MRHNA and CDR2 SNTAGT. This CDR3 is built from 15 residues. CDR3 bases: TGTGCCAGCAGTCAGGGTGCCCGAGATAATTCACCCCTCCACTTT. This translates into CASSQGARDNSPLHF.

This chain connects TRBV19 to TRBJ1-2; D may be TRBD1 (5 bases). CDR1 LNHDA and CDR2 SQIVND come from the germline V gene (reference sequence). V shed 4 bases and J shed 9 bases, with 18 bases lying between them. This CDR3 has 14 residues. DNA for the CDR3: TGTGCCAGTAGTAGGGACTGGCAAGGGGTGCGCTACACCTTC. Protein product: CASSRDWQGVRYTF.

This sequence joins TRBV15 and TRBJ1-3; no clear D gene. Per the germline V gene, CDR1 is LNHNV and CDR2 is YYDKDF (reference sequence). CDR3 length: 16 amino acids. V lost 0 bases, J lost 5 bases, and 14 bases lay in between. The CDR3, as DNA: TGTGCCACCAGCAGAGATCGGGTGGGTGCGAGAAACACCATATATTTT. The encoded protein is CATSRDRVGARNTIYF.

The chain combines TRBV7-2 with TRBJ1-2; 8 bases line up with TRBD1. This CDR3 region has 14 residues. Germline lookup yields CDR1 SGHTA and CDR2 FQGNSA. The V gene end was trimmed by 5 bases and the J gene end by 5 bases; junction bases not matched to a gene: 7. The CDR3 DNA is TGTGCCAGCAGCGGGGACAGGTCGGGGTATGGCTACACCTTC. This codes for CASSGDRSGYGYTF.

The genes are TRBV4-1 and TRBJ1-1; 7 bases are shared with TRBD1. Trimming cost V 3 bases and J 8 bases; bases outside gene matches: 6. This CDR3 is 13 amino acids long. The germline gives CDR1 MGHRA, CDR2 YSYEKL. CDR3 DNA: TGCGCCAGCAGCCAGGAGACAGGGAGAGAAGCTTTCTTT. Translated, it gives CASSQETGREAFF.

This chain joins TRBV5-5 and TRBJ1-6; D gene unclear. The germline V gene has CDR1 SGHKS and CDR2 YYEKEE (reference sequence). This CDR3 spans 15 amino acids. Trimming took off 1 base at V and 5 bases at J, with 10 bases between the two ends. CDR3 bases: TGTGCCAGCAGCTTGTTATTGAGGAATAATTCACCCCTCCACTTT. Translation gives CASSLLLRNNSPLHF. Looking up the rest from reference TRBV5-5 and TRBJ1-6 gives the full variable domain: DAGVTQSPTHLIKTRGQQVTLRCSPISGHKSVSWYQQVLGQGPQFIFQYYEKEERGRGNFPDRFSARQFPNYSSELNVNALLLGDSALYLCASSLLLRNNSPLHFGNGTRLTVT.